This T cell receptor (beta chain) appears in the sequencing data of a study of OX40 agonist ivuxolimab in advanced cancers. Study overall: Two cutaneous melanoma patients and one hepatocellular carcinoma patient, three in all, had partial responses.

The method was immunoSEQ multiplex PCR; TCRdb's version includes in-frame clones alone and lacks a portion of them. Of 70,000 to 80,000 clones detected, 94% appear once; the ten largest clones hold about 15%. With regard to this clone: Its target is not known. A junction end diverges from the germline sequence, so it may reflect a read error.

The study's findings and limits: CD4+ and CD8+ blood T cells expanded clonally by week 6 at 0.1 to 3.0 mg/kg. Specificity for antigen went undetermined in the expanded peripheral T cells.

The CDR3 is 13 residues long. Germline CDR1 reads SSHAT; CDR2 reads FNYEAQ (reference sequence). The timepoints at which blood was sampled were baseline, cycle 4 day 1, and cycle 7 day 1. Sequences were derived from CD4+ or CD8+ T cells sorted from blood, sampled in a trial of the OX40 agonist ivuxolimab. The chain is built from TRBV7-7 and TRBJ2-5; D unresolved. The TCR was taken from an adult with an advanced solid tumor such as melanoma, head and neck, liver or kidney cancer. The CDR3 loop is CASSLELKETQYF. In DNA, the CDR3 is TGTGCTAGCAGCTTAGAATTGAAGGAGACCCAGTACTTC.